This record covers a single T cell receptor (beta chain). This entry is derived from a study of PD-L1 blockade in urothelial cancer. Indicated time point: pretreatment peripheral blood. Trimming removed 8 bases at V and 6 bases at J, with 23 bases between. The CDR3 is 16 residues long. The protocol was immunoSEQ multiplex PCR, while the TCRdb copy is restricted to in-frame clones and leaves out a portion. The data hold 70,000 to 95,000 clones, with around 83% observed a single time. The starting material was PBMCs, obtained around atezolizumab (anti-PD-L1) treatment. This clonotype originated in a man aged 55 to 70 with urothelial cancer. This sequence joins TRBV23-1 and TRBJ2-1; D is perhaps TRBD2 (5 bases). TRBV23-1 is known as an ORF, though its function is uncertain. CDR3 DNA sequence: TGCGCCAGCCCCACGGGGAATGCTTTACCTCGCAATGAGCAGTTCTTC. Translated: CASPTGNALPRNEQFF.